This TCR beta chain was observed in a study of blood T cell repertoires in COVID-19. About the research overall: Acute-phase and convalescent COVID-19 samples originated in the United States, Italy and Spain. Sources were T cells, B-cell-depleted T cells, or PBMCs; the material itself was cDNA or gDNA.

This CDR3 region has 16 residues. The V and J ends lost 2 bases and 1 base respectively, with 12 bases between them. Germline values: CDR1 SGHTA, CDR2 FQGNSA. In the original workflow: Quantification of nucleated cells was approximated via reference gene primer amplification. Sequencing was performed with immunoSEQ multiplex PCR; in TCRdb, only in-frame clones are kept and a portion is missing. V, J and clone size are those of that table, while D and trimming were read from the DNA. Here the sample spans roughly 200,000 clones, around 90% being singletons. This chain uses TRBV7-2 with TRBJ1-5, with a tentative D call TRBD1 (5 bases). This clonotype originated in a man aged 40-49 years with active or convalescent COVID-19. The sequencing input was peripheral blood. The CDR3 DNA reads TGTGCCAGCAGCTTATCCATGGGGGGGAGCAATCAGCCCCAGCATTTT. Its translation is CASSLSMGGSNQPQHF.